This T cell receptor (beta chain) was profiled in a study of cytomegalovirus exposure and HLA in healthy donors. Study information: Of all 400 or so donors who were genotyped, 80% to 85% belonged to the Caucasian-associated ancestry cluster.

Remarks on this clone: Its antigen is unidentified.

General study points: There were some 150 TCR beta chains listed as cytomegalovirus-associated. Segments of the TCR beta V type were, in most cases, productive about 90% or about 30% of the time in an earlier analysis.

Researchers ran the PCR with 60 Vbeta and 13 Jbeta primers. Repertoires were generated with immunoSEQ multiplex PCR, while TCRdb's copy carries only in-frame clones and drops some. The sample includes some 150,000 clones, roughly four fifths seen only once; the top ten take approximately 13%. The germline V gene encodes CDR1 MNHNY and CDR2 SVGAGI (reference sequence). This CDR3 has 14 residues. V lost 5 bases and J 1 base, leaving 11 bases between the germline ends. This rearrangement joins TRBV6-6 to TRBJ1-1, with D possibly matching TRBD1 (6 bases). The sequence was obtained from a woman aged 45-65 years in good health and CMV-seronegative. The sample taken for sequencing was PBMCs. The CDR3 nucleotides are TGTGCCAGCAGTCCTGGGACACCGAACACTGAAGCTTTCTTT. As protein: CASSPGTPNTEAFF.